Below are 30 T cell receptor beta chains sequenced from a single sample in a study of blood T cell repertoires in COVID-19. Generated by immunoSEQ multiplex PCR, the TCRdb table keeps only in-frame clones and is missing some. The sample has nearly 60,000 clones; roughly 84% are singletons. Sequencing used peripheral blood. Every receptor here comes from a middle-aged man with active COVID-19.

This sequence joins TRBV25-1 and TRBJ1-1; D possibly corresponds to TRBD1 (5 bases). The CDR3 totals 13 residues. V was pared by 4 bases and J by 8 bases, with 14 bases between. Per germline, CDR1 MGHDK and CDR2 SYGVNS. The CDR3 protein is CASSGRGQLEAFF. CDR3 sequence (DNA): TGTGCCAGCAGTGGGAGGGGTCAGCTAGAAGCTTTCTTT.

CDR3 bases: TGTGCCAGCAGCGTAGCGGGAGGGAATGAGCAGTTCTTC. Amino acid sequence: CASSVAGGNEQFF. This chain joins TRBV6-4 and TRBJ2-1; TRBD2 agrees at 11 bases. Germline assignment: CDR1 MRHNA and CDR2 SNTAGT. Trimming removed 6 bases from V and 7 bases from J; junction bases left unmatched: 2. This CDR3 has 13 amino acids.

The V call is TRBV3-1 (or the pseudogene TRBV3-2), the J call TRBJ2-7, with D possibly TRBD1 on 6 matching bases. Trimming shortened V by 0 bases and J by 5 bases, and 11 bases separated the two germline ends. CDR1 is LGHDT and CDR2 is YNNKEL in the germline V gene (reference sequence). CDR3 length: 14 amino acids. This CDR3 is CASSQEYREDEQYF. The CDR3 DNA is TGTGCCAGCAGCCAAGAATACAGGGAAGACGAGCAGTACTTC.

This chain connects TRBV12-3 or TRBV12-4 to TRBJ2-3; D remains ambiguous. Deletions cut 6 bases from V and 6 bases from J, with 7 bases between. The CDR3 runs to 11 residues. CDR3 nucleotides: TGTGCCAGCAGCCCCTCGGATACGCAGTATTTT. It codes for CASSPSDTQYF.

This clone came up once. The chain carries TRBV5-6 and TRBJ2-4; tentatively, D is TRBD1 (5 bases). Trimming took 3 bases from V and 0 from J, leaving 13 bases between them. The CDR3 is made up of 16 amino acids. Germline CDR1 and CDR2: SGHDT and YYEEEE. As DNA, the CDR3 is TGTGCCAGCAGCTGGGGTACAGGCTTAGCCAAAAACATTCAGTACTTC. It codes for CASSWGTGLAKNIQYF. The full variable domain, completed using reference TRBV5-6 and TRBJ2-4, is DAGVTQSPTHLIKTRGQQVTLRCSPKSGHDTVSWYQQALGQGPQFIFQYYEEEERQRGNFPDRFSGHQFPNYSSELNVNALLLGDSALYLCASSWGTGLAKNIQYFGAGTRLSVL.

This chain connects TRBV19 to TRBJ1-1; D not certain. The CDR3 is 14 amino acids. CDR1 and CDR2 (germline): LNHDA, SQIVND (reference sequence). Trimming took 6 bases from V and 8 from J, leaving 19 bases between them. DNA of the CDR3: TGTGCCAGTAGGGTACTGGGCGACCGCGGGGAAGCTTTCTTT. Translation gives CASRVLGDRGEAFF.

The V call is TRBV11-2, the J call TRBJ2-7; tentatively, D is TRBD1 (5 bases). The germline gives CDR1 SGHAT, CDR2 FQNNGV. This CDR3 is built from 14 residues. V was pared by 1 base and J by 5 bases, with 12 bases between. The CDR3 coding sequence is TGTGCCAGCAGCTTAGCGTCAGGGTTGAACGAGCAGTACTTC. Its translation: CASSLASGLNEQYF.

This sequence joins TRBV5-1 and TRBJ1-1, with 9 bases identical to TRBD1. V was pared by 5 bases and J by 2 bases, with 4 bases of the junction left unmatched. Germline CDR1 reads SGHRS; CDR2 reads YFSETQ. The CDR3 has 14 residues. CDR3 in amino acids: CASRGGQGNTEAFF. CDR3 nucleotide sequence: TGCGCCAGCAGGGGGGGACAGGGAAACACTGAAGCTTTCTTT.

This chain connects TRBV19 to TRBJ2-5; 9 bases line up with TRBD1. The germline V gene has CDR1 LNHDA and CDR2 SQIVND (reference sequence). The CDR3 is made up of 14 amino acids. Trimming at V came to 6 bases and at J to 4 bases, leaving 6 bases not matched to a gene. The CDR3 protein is CASSRRQGGETQYF. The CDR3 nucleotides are TGTGCCAGTAGCCGGAGACAGGGGGGAGAGACCCAGTACTTC.

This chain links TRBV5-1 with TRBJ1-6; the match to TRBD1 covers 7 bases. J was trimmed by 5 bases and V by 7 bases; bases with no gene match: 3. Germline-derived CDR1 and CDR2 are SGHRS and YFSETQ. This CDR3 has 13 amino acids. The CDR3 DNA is TGCGCCAGCCGGGACAGTAATAATTCACCCCTCCACTTT. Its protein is CASRDSNNSPLHF.

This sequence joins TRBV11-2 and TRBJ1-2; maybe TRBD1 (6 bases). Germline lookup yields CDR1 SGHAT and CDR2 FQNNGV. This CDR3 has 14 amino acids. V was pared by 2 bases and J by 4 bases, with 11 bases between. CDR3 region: CASSLRRGSYGYTF. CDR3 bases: TGTGCCAGCAGCTTACGCAGGGGTAGCTATGGCTACACCTTC.

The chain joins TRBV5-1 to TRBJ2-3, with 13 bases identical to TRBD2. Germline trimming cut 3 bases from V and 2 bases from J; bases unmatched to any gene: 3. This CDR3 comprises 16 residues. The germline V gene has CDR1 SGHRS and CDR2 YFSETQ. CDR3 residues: CASSWTSGRVTDTQYF. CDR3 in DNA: TGCGCCAGCAGCTGGACTAGCGGGAGAGTCACAGATACGCAGTATTTT.

Written as DNA, the CDR3 is TGTGCCACCAGTGATTTTTCCGTGAGATCAGGAGCTTTCTTT. Its translation is CATSDFSVRSGAFF. The J gene is TRBJ1-1, the V gene TRBV24-1; no firm D call. Trimming stripped 1 base from V and 10 bases from J, with 15 bases between. Per the germline V gene, CDR1 is KGHDR and CDR2 is SFDVKD. CDR3 size: 14 residues.

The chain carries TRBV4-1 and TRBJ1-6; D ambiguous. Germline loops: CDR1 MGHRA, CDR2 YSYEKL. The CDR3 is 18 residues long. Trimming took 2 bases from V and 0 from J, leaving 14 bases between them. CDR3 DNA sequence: TGCGCCAGCAGCCAACCCCGGGGAGGGAGCTCCTATAATTCACCCCTCCACTTT. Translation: CASSQPRGGSSYNSPLHF.

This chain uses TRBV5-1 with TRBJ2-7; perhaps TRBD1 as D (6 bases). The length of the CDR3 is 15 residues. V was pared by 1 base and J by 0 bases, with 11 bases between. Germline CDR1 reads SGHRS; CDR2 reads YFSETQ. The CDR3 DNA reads TGCGCCAGCAGCTTGTCCACAGGGAGCTCCTACGAGCAGTACTTC. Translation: CASSLSTGSSYEQYF.

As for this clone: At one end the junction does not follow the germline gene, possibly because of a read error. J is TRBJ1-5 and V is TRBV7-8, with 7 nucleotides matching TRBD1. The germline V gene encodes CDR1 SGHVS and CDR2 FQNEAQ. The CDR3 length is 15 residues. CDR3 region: CASSLGQASNQPQHF. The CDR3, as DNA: TGTGCCAGCAGTTTAGGACAGGCCTCCAATCAGCCCCAGCATTTT.

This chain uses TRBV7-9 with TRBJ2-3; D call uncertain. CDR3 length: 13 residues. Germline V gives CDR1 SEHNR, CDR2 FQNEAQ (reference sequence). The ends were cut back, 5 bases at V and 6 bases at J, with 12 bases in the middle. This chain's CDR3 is CASSLVDNDTQYF. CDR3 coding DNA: TGTGCCAGCAGCCTAGTTGACAATGATACGCAGTATTTT. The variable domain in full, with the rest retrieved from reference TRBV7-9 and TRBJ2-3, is DTGVSQNPRHKITKRGQNVTFRCDPISEHNRLYWYRQTLGQGPEFLTYFQNEAQLEKSRLLSDRFSAERPKGSFSTLEIQRTEQGDSAMYLCASSLVDNDTQYFGPGTRLTVL.

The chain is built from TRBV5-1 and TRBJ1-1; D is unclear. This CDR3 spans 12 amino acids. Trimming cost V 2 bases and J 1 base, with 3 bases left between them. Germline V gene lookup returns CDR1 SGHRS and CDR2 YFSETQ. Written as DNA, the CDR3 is TGCGCCAGCAGCTTTCAGAACACTGAAGCTTTCTTT. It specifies CASSFQNTEAFF.

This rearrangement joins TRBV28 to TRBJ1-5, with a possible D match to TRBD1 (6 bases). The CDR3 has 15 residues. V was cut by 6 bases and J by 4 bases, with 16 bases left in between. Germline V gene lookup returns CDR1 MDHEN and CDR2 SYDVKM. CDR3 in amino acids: CASSKGGGPNQPQHF. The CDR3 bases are TGTGCCAGCAGCAAAGGGGGGGGGCCGAATCAGCCCCAGCATTTT.

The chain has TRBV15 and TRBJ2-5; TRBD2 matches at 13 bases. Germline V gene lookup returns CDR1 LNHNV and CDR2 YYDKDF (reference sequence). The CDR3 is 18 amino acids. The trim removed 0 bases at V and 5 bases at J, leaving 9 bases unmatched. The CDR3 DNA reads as TGTGCCACCAGCAGAGATCCCCTGACTAGCGGGAGGCAGGAGACCCAGTACTTC. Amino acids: CATSRDPLTSGRQETQYF.

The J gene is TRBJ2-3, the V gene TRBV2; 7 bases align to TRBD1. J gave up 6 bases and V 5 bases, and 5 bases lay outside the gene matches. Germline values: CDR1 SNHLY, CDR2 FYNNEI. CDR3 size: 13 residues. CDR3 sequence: CASSILQGDTQYF. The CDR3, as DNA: TGTGCCAGCAGTATCCTACAGGGGGATACGCAGTATTTT.

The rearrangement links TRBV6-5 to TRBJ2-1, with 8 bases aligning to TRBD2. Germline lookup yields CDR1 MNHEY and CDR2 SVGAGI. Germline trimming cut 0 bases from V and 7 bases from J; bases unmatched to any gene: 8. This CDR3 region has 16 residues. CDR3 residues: CASSYSLGRARNEQFF. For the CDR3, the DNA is TGTGCCAGCAGTTACTCGCTCGGGAGGGCCAGGAATGAGCAGTTCTTC.

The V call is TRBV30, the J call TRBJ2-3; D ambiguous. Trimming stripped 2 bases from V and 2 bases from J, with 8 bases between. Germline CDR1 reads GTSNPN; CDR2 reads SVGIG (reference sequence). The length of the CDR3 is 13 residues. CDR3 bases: TGTGCCTGGAGTCTCCAGGCCACAGATACGCAGTATTTT. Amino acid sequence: CAWSLQATDTQYF.

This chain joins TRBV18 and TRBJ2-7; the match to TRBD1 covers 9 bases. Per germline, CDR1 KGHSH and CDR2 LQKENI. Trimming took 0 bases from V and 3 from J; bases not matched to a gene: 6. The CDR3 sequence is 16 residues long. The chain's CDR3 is CASSPPTGQGIYEQYF. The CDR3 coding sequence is TGTGCCAGCTCACCACCGACGGGACAGGGCATCTACGAGCAGTACTTC.

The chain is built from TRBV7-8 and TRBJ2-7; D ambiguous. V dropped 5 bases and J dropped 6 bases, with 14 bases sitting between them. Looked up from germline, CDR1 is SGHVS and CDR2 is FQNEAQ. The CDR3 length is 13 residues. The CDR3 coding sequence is TGTGCCAGCAGCCTCCTATCTGTCGGCGAGCAGTACTTC. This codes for CASSLLSVGEQYF.

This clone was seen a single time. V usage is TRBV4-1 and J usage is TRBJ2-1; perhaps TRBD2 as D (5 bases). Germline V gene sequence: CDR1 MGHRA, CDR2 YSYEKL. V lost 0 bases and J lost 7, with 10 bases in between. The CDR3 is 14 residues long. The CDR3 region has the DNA TGCGCCAGCAGCCAAGATGGGCTAGCAAATGAGCAGTTCTTC. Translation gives CASSQDGLANEQFF.

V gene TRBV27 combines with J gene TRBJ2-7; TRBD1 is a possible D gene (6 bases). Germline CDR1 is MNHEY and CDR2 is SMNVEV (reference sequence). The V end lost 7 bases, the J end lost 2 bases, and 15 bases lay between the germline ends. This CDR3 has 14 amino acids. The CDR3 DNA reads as TGTGCCAGCACCAAAACAGGGTCCCCCTACGAGCAGTACTTC. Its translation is CASTKTGSPYEQYF.

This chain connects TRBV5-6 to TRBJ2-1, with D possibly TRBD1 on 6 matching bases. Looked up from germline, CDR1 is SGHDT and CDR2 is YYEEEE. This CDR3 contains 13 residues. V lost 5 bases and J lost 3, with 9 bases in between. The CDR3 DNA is TGTGCCAGCAGTCCGGACAGCTACAATGAGCAGTTCTTC. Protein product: CASSPDSYNEQFF. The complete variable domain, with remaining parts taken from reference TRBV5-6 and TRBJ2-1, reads DAGVTQSPTHLIKTRGQQVTLRCSPKSGHDTVSWYQQALGQGPQFIFQYYEEEERQRGNFPDRFSGHQFPNYSSELNVNALLLGDSALYLCASSPDSYNEQFFGPGTRLTVL.

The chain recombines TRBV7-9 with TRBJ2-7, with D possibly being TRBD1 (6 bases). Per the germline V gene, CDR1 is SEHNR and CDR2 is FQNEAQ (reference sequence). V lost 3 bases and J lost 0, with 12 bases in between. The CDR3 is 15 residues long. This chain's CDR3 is CASSFWGQSSYEQYF. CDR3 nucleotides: TGTGCCAGCAGCTTTTGGGGGCAAAGCTCCTACGAGCAGTACTTC.

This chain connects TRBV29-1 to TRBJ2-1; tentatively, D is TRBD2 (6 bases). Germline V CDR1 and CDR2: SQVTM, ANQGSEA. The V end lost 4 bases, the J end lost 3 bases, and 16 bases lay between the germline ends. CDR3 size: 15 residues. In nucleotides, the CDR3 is TGCAGCGTTGGGGTCGACGGGGGTGGCTACAATGAGCAGTTCTTC. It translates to CSVGVDGGGYNEQFF.